These 10 T cell receptor beta chains originate from one sample sequenced in a study of identical twins. TCRdb reanalysed the 5' RACE reads using MiXCR and keeps one entry per CDR3 protein. Here the sample spans roughly 280,000 distinct CDR3 sequences, just under 9.5% being singletons. In addition, the sample was reused for a study of yellow fever vaccine responses in identical twins.

Specimen: CD8+ T cells sorted from blood. The receptor source for this set is a woman aged 18-30 years in good health.

The chain is built from TRBV9 and TRBJ2-2; TRBD2 aligns across 8 bases. Germline V gene lookup returns CDR1 SGDLS and CDR2 YYNGEE. The trim removed 2 bases at V and 1 base at J, leaving 4 bases unmatched. The CDR3 is 16 residues long. The CDR3 loop is CASSVSGAQNTGELFF. Here the CDR3 DNA reads TGTGCCAGCAGCGTTAGCGGGGCCCAGAACACCGGGGAGCTGTTTTTT.

This clonotype was counted at least ten times. At one of its ends the junction is not consistent with the germline gene, which may arise from a read error. The gene calls are TRBV7-7 and TRBJ2-5; 14 bases map to TRBD2. This CDR3 has 17 amino acids. Germline V gene data show CDR1 as SSHAT and CDR2 as FNYEAQ (reference sequence). CDR3 sequence reads: CASSPRLAGGIQETQYF. The CDR3 DNA is TGTGCTAGCAGCCCAAGACTAGCGGGAGGGATTCAAGAGACCCAGTACTTC. The full variable domain, in which reference TRBV7-7 and TRBJ2-5 provide the parts outside the CDR3, is GAGVSQSPRYKVTKRGQDVTLRCDPISSHATLYWYQQALGQGPEFLTYFNYEAQPDKSGLPSDRFSAERPEGSISTLTIQRTEQRDSAMYRCASSPRLAGGIQETQYFGPGTRLLVL.

The chain combines TRBV7-8 with TRBJ2-1; the D gene is possibly TRBD1 (5 bases). V was shortened by 2 bases and J by 8 bases, with 25 bases between the two germline ends. Germline V gives CDR1 SGHVS, CDR2 FQNEAQ. This CDR3 has 18 residues. CDR3: CASSLPSVRGGDLYEQFF. The CDR3 DNA follows: TGTGCCAGCAGCTTACCCTCAGTAAGGGGCGGAGACCTATATGAGCAGTTCTTC.

There are a few counts of this clonotype. This sequence joins TRBV27 and TRBJ1-6, with D perhaps matching TRBD1 (6 bases). This CDR3 is 14 amino acids long. The V gene's germline CDR1 is MNHEY and CDR2 SMNVEV (reference sequence). The V gene lost 2 bases and the J gene lost 6 bases, with 8 bases spanning the gap. The CDR3 loop is CASSLTGPNSPLHF. CDR3 sequence (DNA): TGTGCCAGCAGTTTAACAGGGCCTAATTCACCCCTCCACTTT.

CDR3 bases: TGTGCCAGCAGTTTGGGAACTAGCGGGATTTTGGATGAGCAGTTCTTC. It encodes CASSLGTSGILDEQFF. The rearrangement joins TRBV27 to TRBJ2-1; 10 bases fit TRBD2. With 3 bases clipped from V and 8 bases from J, the junction kept 10 bases outside the gene matches. CDR1 and CDR2 (germline): MNHEY, SMNVEV (reference sequence). CDR3 length: 16 amino acids.

This clonotype appeared many times. This chain joins TRBV29-1 and TRBJ2-7, with D possibly matching TRBD2 (5 bases). Germline V CDR1 and CDR2: SQVTM, ANQGSEA. The CDR3 has 12 residues. Trimming pared 1 base from V and 2 bases from J, leaving 6 bases between. The CDR3 DNA is TGCAGCGTTGAAGGAGGGACCTACGAGCAGTACTTC. Residues: CSVEGGTYEQYF.

This clonotype has just a few counts. This CDR3 is CASSLGLPGDEQFF. In DNA form, the CDR3 reads TGCGCCAGCAGCCTAGGACTCCCTGGGGATGAGCAGTTCTTC. V and J are TRBV4-1 and TRBJ2-1; perhaps TRBD2 as D (5 bases). Germline V gene sequence: CDR1 MGHRA, CDR2 YSYEKL. Trimming shortened V by 4 bases and J by 8 bases, and 15 bases separated the two germline ends. The CDR3 length is 14 residues.

This clonotype has ten or more counts. J is TRBJ1-2 and V is TRBV6-1, with D maybe TRBD1 (5 bases). The V end lost 0 bases, the J end lost 3 bases, and 23 bases lay between the germline ends. CDR3 length equals 19 residues. Germline V gene sequence: CDR1 MNHNS, CDR2 SASEGT. The DNA of the CDR3 is TGTGCCAGCAGTGAAGCGTTAGTTACGGGGGATTATTCGGACTATGGCTACACCTTC. Encoded protein: CASSEALVTGDYSDYGYTF.

This clonotype was found many times. The chain has TRBV4-3 and TRBJ2-3; perhaps TRBD2 as D (5 bases). The germline V gene encodes CDR1 LGHNA and CDR2 YSLEER. Trimming cost V 0 bases and J 2 bases, with 12 bases left between them. This CDR3 contains 16 residues. CDR3 coding DNA: TGCGCCAGCAGCCAAGATCTGACGGGGTACACAGATACGCAGTATTTT. Translating gives CASSQDLTGYTDTQYF.

This clonotype was counted a few times. The rearrangement joins TRBV5-1 to TRBJ2-3; 11 nucleotides match TRBD2. Unmatched junction bases numbered 2, after V lost 0 bases and J lost 2 bases. CDR3 length equals 16 residues. CDR1 and CDR2 from the germline V gene are SGHRS and YFSETQ. CDR3 sequence reads: CASSLAGLADTDTQYF. CDR3 nucleotide sequence: TGCGCCAGCAGCTTGGCGGGACTAGCGGACACAGATACGCAGTATTTT.